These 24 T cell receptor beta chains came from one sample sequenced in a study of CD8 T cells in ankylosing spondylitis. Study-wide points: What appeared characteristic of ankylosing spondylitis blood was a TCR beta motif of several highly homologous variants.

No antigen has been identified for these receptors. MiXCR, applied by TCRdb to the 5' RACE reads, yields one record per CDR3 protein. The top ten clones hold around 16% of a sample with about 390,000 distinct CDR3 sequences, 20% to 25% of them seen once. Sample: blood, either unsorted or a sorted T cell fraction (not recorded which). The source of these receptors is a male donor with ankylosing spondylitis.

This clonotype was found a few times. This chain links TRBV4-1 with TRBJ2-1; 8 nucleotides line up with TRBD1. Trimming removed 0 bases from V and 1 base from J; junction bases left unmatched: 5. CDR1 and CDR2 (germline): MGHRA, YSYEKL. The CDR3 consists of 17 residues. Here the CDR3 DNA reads TGCGCCAGCAGCCAAGAAGAGGACAGGGCATCCTACAATGAGCAGTTCTTC. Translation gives CASSQEEDRASYNEQFF.

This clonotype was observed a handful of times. The CDR3 spells CASSLVVGEQFF. The CDR3 coding sequence is TGTGCCAGCAGCTTAGTCGTGGGTGAGCAGTTCTTC. The chain carries TRBV7-2 and TRBJ2-1; no firm D call. The V end lost 1 base, the J end lost 9 bases, and 7 bases lay between the germline ends. The V gene's germline CDR1 is SGHTA and CDR2 FQGNSA. The CDR3 length is 12 residues.

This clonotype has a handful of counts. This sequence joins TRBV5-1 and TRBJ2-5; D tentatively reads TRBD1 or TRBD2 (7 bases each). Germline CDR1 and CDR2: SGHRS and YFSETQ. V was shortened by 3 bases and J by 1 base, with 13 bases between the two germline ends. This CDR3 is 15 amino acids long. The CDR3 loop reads CASSSREGAQETQYF. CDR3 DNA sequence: TGCGCCAGCAGCTCCAGGGAGGGGGCCCAAGAGACCCAGTACTTC.

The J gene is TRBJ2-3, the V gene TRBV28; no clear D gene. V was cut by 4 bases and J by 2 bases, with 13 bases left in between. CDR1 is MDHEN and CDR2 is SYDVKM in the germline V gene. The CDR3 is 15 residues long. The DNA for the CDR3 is TGTGCCAGCAGTTCCCGCGGTGGTTACACAGATACGCAGTATTTT. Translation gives CASSSRGGYTDTQYF.

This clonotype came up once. The CDR3 loop is CASSSHRGRVYEQYF. CDR3 bases: TGTGCCAGCAGTTCTCACCGCGGGAGGGTCTACGAGCAGTACTTC. The chain has TRBV12-3 or TRBV12-4 and TRBJ2-7, with TRBD2 matching 9 bases. The J segment lost 3 bases and the V segment lost 4 bases, leaving 7 bases of the junction unmatched. CDR3 length: 15 residues.

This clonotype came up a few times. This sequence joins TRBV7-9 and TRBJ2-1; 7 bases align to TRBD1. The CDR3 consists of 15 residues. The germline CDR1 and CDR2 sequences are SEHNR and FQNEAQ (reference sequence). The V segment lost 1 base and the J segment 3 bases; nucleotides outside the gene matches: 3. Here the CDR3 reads CASSLGDSLYNEQFF. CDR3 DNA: TGTGCCAGCAGCTTAGGGGACAGCCTCTACAATGAGCAGTTCTTC.

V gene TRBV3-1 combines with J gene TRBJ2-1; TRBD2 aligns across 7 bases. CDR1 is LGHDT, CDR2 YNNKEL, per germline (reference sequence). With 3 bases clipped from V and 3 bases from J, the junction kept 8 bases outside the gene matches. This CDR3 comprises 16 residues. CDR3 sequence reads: CASSQKGAGIYNEQFF. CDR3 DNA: TGTGCCAGCAGCCAGAAGGGAGCGGGAATCTACAATGAGCAGTTCTTC.

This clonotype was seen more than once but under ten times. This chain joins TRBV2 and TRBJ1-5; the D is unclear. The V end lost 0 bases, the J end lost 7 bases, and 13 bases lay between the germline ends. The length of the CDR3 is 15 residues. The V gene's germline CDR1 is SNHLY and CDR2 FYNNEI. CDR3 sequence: CASSEAKVSGQPQHF. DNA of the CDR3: TGTGCCAGCAGTGAAGCCAAGGTTTCGGGCCAGCCCCAGCATTTT.

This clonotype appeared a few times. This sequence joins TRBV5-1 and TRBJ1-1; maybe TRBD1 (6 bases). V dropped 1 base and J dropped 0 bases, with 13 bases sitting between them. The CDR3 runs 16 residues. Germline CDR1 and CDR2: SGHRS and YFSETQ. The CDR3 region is CASSLLGAGVNTEAFF. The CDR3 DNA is TGCGCCAGCAGCTTGCTGGGGGCAGGCGTGAACACTGAAGCTTTCTTT.

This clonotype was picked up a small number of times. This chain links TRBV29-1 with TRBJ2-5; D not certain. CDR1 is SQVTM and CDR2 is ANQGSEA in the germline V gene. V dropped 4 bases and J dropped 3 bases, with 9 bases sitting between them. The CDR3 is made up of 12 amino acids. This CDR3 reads CSVVEAEETQYF. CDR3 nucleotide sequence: TGCAGCGTTGTCGAGGCGGAAGAGACCCAGTACTTC. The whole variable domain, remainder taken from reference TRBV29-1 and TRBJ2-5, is SAVISQKPSRDICQRGTSLTIQCQVDSQVTMMFWYRQQPGQSLTLIATANQGSEATYESGFVIDKFPISRPNLTFSTLTVSNMSPEDSSIYLCSVVEAEETQYFGPGTRLLVL.

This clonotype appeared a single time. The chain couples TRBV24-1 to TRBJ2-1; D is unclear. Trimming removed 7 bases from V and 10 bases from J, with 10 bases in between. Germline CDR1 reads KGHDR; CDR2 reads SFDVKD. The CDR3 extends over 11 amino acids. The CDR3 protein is CATSQHGEQFF. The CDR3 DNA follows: TGTGCCACCAGCCAGCATGGAGAGCAGTTCTTC.

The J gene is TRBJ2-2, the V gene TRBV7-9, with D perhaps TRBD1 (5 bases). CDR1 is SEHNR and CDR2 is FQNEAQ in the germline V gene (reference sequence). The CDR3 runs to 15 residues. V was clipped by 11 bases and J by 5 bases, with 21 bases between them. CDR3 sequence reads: CAAPVRVDPTGELFF. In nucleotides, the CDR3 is TGTGCCGCCCCCGTCAGGGTTGATCCAACCGGGGAGCTGTTTTTT.

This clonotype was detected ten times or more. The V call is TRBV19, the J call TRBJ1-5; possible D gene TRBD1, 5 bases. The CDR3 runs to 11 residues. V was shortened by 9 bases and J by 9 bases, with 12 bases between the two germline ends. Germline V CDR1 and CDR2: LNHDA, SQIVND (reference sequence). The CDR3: CASGKGPPQHF. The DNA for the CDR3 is TGTGCCAGCGGAAAGGGACCGCCCCAGCATTTT.

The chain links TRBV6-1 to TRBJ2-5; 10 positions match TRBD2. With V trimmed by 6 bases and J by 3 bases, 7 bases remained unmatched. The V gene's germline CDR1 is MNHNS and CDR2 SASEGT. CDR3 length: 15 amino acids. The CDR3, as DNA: TGTGCCAGCAGCCGAGCGGGAGGGCCGGAAGAGACCCAGTACTTC. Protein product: CASSRAGGPEETQYF.

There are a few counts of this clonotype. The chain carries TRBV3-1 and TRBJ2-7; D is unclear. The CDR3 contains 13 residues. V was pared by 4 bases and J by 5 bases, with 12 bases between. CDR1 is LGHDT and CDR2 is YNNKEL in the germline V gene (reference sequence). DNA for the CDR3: TGTGCCAGCAGCCGCGGTCTACACGACGAGCAGTACTTC. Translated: CASSRGLHDEQYF.

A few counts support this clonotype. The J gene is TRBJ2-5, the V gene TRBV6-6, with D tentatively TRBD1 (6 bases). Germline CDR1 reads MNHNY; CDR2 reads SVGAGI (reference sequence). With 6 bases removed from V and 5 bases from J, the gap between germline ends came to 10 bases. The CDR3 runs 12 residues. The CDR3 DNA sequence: TGTGCCAGCAGGGGGGCGGTTGAGACCCAGTACTTC. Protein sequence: CASRGAVETQYF.

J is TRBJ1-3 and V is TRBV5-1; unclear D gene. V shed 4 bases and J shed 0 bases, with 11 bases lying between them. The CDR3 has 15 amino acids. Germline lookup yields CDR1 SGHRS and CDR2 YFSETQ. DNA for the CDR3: TGCGCCAGCAGCCTAACGACTAACTCTGGAAACACCATATATTTT. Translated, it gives CASSLTTNSGNTIYF. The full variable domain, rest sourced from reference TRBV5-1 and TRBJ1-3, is KAGVTQTPRYLIKTRGQQVTLSCSPISGHRSVSWYQQTPGQGLQFLFEYFSETQRNKGNFPGRFSGRQFSNSRSEMNVSTLELGDSALYLCASSLTTNSGNTIYFGEGSWLTVV.

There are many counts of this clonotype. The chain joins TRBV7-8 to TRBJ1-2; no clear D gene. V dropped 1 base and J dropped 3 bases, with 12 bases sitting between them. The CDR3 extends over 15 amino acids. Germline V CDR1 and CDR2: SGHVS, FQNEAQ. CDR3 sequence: CASSLGSRTDYGYTF. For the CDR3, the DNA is TGTGCCAGCAGCTTAGGGTCCAGAACCGACTATGGCTACACCTTC. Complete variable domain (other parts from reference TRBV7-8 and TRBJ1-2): GAGVSQSPRYKVAKRGQDVALRCDPISGHVSLFWYQQALGQGPEFLTYFQNEAQLDKSGLPSDRFFAERPEGSVSTLKIQRTQQEDSAVYLCASSLGSRTDYGYTFGSGTRLTVV.

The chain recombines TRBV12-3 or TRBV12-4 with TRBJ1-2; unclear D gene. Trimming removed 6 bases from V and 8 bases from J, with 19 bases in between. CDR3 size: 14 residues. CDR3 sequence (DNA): TGTGCCAGCAGCCCGACCCACTTGGATGGGGGCTACACCTTC. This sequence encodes CASSPTHLDGGYTF.

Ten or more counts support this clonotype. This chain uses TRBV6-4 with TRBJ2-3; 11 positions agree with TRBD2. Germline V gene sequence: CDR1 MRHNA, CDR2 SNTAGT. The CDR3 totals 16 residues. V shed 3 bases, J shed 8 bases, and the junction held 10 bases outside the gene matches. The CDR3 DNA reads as TGTGCCAGCAGTGAAACCGGGACTAGCGGAAAGACTACGCAGTATTTT. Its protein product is CASSETGTSGKTTQYF.

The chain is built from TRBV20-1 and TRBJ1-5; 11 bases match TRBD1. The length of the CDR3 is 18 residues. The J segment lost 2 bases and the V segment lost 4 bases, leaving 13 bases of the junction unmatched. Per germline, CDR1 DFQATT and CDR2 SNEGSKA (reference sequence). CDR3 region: CSANGQGATGFGNQPQHF. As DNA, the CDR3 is TGCAGTGCTAACGGACAGGGGGCGACGGGTTTTGGCAATCAGCCCCAGCATTTT.

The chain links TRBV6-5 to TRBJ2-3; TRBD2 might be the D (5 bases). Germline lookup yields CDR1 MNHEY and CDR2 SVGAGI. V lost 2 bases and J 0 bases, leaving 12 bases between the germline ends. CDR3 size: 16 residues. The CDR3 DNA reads TGTGCCAGCAGTTACCCCGGAGGTGCTAGCACAGATACGCAGTATTTT. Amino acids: CASSYPGGASTDTQYF.

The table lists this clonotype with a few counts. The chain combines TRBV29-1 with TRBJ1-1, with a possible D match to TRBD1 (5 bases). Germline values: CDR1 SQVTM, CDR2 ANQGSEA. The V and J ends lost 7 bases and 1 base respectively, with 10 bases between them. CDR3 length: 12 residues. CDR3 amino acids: CSGGGWNTEAFF. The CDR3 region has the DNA TGCAGCGGGGGGGGGTGGAACACTGAAGCTTTCTTT. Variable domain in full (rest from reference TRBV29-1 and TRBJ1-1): SAVISQKPSRDICQRGTSLTIQCQVDSQVTMMFWYRQQPGQSLTLIATANQGSEATYESGFVIDKFPISRPNLTFSTLTVSNMSPEDSSIYLCSGGGWNTEAFFGQGTRLTVV.

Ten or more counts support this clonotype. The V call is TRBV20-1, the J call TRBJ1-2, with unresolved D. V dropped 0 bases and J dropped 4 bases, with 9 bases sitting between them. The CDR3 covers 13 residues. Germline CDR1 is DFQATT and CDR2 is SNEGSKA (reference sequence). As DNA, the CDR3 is TGCAGTGCTAGAGATCAAGTTTCCTATGGCTACACCTTC. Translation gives CSARDQVSYGYTF.